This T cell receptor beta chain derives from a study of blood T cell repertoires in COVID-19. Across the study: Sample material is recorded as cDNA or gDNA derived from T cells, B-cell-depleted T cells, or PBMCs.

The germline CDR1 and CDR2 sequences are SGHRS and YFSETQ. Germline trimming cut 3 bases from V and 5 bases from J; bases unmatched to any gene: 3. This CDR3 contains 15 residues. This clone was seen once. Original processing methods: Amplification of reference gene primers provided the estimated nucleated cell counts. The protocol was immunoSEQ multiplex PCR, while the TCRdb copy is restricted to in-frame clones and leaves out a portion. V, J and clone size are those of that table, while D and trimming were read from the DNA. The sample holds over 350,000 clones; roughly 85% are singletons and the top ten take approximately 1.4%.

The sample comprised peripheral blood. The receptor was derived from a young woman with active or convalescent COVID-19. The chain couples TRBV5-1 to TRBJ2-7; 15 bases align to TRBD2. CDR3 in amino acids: CASSSGLAGGNEQYF. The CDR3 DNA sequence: TGCGCCAGCAGCTCGGGACTAGCGGGGGGCAACGAGCAGTACTTC.